The clone carrying this T cell receptor (beta chain) was observed at least ten times. The data derive from a study of response to subunit inactivated influenza vaccine. TCRdb itself ran the RT-PCR reads through MiXCR, one entry per CDR3 protein. The sample contains 150,000 to 200,000 distinct CDR3 sequences, approximately 12% of which appear only once. Germline assignment: CDR1 LGHNA and CDR2 YSLEER. This CDR3 spans 15 amino acids. Germline trimming cut 2 bases from V and 2 bases from J; bases unmatched to any gene: 4. The same sample was also studied in work on T cells expressing NK-cell markers. That study adds: Production of TCR beta cDNA relied on 5'RACE template switching with UMIs. It was from sorted CD3+CD56+NKG2C+, CD3+CD56+NKG2C- and CD3+CD56-NKG2C+ T cells that TCR beta repertoires came.

This sequence joins TRBV4-3 and TRBJ2-7; 9 bases line up with TRBD1. The material was CD8+ T cells sorted from PBMCs, obtained roughly 12 days after vaccination. The TCR originated in a man aged 50-60 years who received an inactivated influenza vaccine. CDR3 sequence: CASSQTRTGAYEQYF. Written as DNA, the CDR3 is TGCGCCAGCAGCCAAACCCGGACAGGGGCCTACGAGCAGTACTTC.